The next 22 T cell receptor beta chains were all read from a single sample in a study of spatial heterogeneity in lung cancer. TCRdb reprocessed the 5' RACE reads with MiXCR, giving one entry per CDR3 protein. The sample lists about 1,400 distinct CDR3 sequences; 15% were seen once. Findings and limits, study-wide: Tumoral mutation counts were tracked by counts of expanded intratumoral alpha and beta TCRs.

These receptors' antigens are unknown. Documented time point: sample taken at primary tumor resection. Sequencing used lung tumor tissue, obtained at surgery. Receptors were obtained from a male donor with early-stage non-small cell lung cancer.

Here the CDR3 reads CSARDQGGGFYNEQFF. DNA of the CDR3: TGCAGTGCTAGAGATCAGGGCGGGGGTTTTTACAATGAGCAGTTCTTC. The V call is TRBV20-1, the J call TRBJ2-1, with 7 bases that match TRBD2. V was pared by 0 bases and J by 4 bases, with 9 bases of the junction left unmatched. This CDR3 spans 16 amino acids. The germline V gene has CDR1 DFQATT and CDR2 SNEGSKA (reference sequence).

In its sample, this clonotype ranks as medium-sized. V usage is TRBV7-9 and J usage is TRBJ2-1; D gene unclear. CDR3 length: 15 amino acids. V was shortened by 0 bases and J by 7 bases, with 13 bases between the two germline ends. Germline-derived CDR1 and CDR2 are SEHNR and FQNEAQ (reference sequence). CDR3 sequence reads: CASSLARLGMNEQFF. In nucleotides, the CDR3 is TGTGCCAGCAGCTTAGCGCGGTTAGGGATGAATGAGCAGTTCTTC.

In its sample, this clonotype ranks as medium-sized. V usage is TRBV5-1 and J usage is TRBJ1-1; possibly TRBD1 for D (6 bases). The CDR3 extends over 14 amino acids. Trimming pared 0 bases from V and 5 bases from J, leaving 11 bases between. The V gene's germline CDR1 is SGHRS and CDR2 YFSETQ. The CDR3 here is CASSLERRGTEAFF. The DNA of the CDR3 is TGCGCCAGCAGCTTGGAGCGGAGGGGGACTGAAGCTTTCTTT.

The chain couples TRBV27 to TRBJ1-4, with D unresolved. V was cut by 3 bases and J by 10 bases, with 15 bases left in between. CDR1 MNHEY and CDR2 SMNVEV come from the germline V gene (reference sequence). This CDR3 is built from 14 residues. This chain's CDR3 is CASSLQVGSGKLFF. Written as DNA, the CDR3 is TGTGCCAGCAGTTTGCAGGTCGGGTCCGGAAAACTGTTTTTT.

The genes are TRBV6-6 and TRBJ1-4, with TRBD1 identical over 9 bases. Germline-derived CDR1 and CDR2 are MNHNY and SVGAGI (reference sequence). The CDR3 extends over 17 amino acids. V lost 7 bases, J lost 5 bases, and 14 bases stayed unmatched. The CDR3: CASILPAGTGSNEKLFF. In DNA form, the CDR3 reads TGTGCCAGCATCCTCCCCGCGGGGACAGGGTCAAATGAAAAACTGTTTTTT.

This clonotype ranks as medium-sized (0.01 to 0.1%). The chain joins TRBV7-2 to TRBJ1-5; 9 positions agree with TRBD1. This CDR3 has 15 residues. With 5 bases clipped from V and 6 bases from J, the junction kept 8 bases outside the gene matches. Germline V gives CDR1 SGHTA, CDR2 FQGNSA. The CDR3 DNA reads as TGTGCCAGCAGCCCAGGGACAGGGTCCAGTCAGCCCCAGCATTTT. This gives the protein CASSPGTGSSQPQHF.

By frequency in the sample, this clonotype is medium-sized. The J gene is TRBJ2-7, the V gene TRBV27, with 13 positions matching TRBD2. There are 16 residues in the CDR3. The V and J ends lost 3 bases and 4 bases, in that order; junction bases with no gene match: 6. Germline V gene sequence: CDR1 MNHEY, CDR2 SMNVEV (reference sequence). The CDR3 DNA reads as TGTGCCAGCAGTTTTCCCCGGACTAGCGGGAGTTACGAGCAGTACTTC. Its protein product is CASSFPRTSGSYEQYF.

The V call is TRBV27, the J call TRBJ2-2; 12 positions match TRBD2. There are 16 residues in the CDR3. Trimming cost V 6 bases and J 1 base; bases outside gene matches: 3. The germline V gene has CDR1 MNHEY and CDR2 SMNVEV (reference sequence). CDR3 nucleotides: TGTGCCAGCAGCTGGGGACTAGCGGGGAACACCGGGGAGCTGTTTTTT. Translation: CASSWGLAGNTGELFF.

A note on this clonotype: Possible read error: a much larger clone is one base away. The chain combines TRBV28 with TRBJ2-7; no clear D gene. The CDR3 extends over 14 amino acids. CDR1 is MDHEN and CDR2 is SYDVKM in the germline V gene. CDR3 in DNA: TGTACCAGCAGTTTGACACTCCAGACCTACGAGCAGTACTTC. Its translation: CTSSLTLQTYEQYF.

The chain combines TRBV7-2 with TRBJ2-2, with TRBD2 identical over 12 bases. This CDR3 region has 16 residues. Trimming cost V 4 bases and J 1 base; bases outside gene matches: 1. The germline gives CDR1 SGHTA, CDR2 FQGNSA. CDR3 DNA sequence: TGTGCCAGCAGCTGGACTAGCGGGGTGAACACCGGGGAGCTGTTTTTT. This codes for CASSWTSGVNTGELFF.

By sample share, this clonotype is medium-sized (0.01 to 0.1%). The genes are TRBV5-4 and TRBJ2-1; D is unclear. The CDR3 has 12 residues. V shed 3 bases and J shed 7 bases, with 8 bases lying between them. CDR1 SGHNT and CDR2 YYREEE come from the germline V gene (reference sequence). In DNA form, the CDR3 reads TGTGCCAGCAGCTCTGATGAAAATGAGCAGTTCTTC. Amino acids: CASSSDENEQFF.

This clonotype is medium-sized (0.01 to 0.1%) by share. CDR3 coding DNA: TGTGCCAGCAGCGTAGAGAGGAACTCCTACAATGAGCAGTTCTTC. It codes for CASSVERNSYNEQFF. The V and J genes are TRBV9 and TRBJ2-1; D is unclear. CDR3 length equals 15 residues. Trimming left V 0 bases short and J 0 bases short, with 7 bases between. Germline V gene lookup returns CDR1 SGDLS and CDR2 YYNGEE. Full variable domain (missing parts from reference TRBV9 and TRBJ2-1): DSGVTQTPKHLITATGQRVTLRCSPRSGDLSVYWYQQSLDQGLQFLIQYYNGEERAKGNILERFSAQQFPDLHSELNLSSLELGDSALYFCASSVERNSYNEQFFGPGTRLTVL.

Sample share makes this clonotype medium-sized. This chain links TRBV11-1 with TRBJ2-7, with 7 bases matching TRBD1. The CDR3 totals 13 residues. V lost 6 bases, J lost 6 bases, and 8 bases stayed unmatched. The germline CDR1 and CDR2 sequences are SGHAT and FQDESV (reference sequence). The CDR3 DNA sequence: TGTGCCAGCAGACGACAGGGATCTGGCGAGCAGTACTTC. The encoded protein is CASRRQGSGEQYF.

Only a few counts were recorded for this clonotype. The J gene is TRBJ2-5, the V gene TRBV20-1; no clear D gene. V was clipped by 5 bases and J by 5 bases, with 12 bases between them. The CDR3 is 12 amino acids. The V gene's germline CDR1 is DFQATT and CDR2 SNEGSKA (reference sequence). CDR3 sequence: CSAPRTGETQYF. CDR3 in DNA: TGCAGTGCTCCCCGGACCGGGGAGACCCAGTACTTC.

The CDR3 protein is CASSLLWGGTDTQYF. CDR3 DNA: TGTGCCAGCAGTTTGCTGTGGGGGGGAACAGATACGCAGTATTTT. V gene TRBV28 combines with J gene TRBJ2-3, with 7 bases lining up with TRBD2. V was pared by 3 bases and J by 3 bases, with 6 bases of the junction left unmatched. Per germline, CDR1 MDHEN and CDR2 SYDVKM. This CDR3 has 15 residues.

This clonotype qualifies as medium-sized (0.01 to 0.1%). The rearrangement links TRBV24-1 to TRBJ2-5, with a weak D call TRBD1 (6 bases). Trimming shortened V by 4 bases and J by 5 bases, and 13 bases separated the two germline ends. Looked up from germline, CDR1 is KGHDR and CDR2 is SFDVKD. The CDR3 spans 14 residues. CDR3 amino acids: CATSDPTGLETQYF. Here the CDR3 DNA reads TGTGCCACCAGTGACCCCACAGGGCTCGAGACCCAGTACTTC.

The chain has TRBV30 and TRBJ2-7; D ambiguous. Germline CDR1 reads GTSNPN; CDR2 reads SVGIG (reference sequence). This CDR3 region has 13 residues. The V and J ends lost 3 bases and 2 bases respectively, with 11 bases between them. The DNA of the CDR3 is TGTGCCTGGAGCCCCCGGGCTACCTACGAGCAGTACTTC. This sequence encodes CAWSPRATYEQYF.

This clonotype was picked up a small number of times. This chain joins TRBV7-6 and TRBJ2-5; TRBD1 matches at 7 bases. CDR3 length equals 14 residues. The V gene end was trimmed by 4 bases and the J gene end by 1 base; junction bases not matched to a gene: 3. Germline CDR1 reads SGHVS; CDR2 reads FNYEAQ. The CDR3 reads CASSSRDSQETQYF. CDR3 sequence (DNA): TGTGCCAGCAGCTCCAGGGACAGCCAAGAGACCCAGTACTTC.

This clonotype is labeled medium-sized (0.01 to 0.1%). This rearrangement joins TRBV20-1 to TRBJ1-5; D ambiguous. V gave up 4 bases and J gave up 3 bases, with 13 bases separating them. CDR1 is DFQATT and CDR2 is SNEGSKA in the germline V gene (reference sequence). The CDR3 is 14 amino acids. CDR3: CSAIIGSDNQPQHF. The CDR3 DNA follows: TGCAGTGCTATTATAGGGTCTGACAATCAGCCCCAGCATTTT.

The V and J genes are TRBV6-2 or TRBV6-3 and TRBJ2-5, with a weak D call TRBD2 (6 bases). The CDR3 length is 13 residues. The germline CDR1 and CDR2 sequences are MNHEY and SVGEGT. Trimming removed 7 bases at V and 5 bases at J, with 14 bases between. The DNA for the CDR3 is TGTGCCAGCATCCACGGGGGTTCGGAGACCCAGTACTTC. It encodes CASIHGGSETQYF.

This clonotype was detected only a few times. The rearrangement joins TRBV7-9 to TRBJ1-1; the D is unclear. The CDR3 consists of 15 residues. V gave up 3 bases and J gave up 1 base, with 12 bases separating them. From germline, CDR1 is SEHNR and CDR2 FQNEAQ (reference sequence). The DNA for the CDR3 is TGTGCCAGCAGCTTGGGGTTACCCGGGAACACTGAAGCTTTCTTT. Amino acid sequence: CASSLGLPGNTEAFF.

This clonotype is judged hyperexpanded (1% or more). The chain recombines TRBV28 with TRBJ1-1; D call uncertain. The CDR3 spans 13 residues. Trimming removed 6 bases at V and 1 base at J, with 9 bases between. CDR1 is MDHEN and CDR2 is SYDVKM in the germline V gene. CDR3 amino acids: CASSNNRNTEAFF. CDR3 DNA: TGTGCCAGCAGCAACAACAGGAACACTGAAGCTTTCTTT.